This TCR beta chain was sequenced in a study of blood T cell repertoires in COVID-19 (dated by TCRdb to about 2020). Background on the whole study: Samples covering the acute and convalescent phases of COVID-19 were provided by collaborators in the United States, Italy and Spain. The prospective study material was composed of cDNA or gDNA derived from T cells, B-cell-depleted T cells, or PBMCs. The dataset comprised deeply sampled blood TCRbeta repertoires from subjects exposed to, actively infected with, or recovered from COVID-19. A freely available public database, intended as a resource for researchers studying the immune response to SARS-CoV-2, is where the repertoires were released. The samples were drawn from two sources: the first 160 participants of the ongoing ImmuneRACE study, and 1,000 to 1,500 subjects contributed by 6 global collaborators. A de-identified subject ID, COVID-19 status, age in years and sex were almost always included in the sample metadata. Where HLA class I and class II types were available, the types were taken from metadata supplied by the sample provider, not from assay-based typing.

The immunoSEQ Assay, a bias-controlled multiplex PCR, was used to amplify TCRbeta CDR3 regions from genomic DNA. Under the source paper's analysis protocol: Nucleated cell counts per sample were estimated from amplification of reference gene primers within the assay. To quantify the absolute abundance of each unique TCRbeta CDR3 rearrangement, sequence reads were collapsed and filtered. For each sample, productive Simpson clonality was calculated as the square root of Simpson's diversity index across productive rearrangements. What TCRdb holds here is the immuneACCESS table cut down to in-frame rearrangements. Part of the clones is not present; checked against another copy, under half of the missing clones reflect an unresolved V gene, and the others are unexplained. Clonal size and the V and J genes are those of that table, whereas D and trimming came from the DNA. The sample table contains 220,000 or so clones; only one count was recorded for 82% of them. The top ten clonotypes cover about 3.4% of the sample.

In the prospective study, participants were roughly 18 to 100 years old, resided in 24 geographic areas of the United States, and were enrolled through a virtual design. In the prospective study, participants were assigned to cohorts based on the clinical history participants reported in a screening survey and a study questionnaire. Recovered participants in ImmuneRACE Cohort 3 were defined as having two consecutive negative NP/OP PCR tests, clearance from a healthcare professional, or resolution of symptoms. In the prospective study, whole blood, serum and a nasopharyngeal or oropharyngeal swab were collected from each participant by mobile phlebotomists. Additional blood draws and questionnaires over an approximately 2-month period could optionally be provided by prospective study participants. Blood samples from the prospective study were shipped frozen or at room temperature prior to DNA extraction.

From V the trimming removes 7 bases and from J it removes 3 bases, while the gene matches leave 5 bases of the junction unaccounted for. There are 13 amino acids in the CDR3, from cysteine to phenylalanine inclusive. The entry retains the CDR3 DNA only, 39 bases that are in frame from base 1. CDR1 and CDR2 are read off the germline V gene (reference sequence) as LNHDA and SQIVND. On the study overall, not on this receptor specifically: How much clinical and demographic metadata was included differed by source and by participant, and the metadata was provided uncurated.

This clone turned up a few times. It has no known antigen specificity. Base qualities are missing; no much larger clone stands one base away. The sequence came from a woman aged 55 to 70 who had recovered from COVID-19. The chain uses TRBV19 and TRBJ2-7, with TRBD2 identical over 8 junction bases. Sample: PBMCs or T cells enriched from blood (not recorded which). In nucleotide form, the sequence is TGTGCCAGTACTAGCGGGTGGGGCTACGAGCAGTACTTC. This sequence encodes CASTSGWGYEQYF.